The rows below give T cell receptor beta chains drawn from one sample of a study of T cells in Graves' hyperthyroidism and ophthalmopathy. TCRdb redid the calling of the multiplex PCR reads with MiXCR, one entry per CDR3 protein. Here the sample spans hundreds of thousands of distinct CDR3 sequences, approximately 20% being singletons. Material for sequencing was blood. The receptors derive from a young woman with Graves' hyperthyroidism. Both conserved end residues are part of each CDR3. The D gene is left open where the match is weak. Clone size, where shown, is once, few, many, or a class for clones that have expanded.

>TRBV6-5|TRBJ1-5|.|many
TGTGCCAGCAGTTCCCAGGGTCAGGGTAATCAGCCCCAGCATTTT
CASSSQGQGNQPQHF
>TRBV19|TRBJ1-5|.|many
TGTGCCAGTAGTATAGGATCTCAGCCCCAGCATTTT
CASSIGSQPQHF
>TRBV12-3/TRBV12-4|TRBJ1-2|TRBD1|many
TGTGCCAGCAGTCAGGACAGGAACTATGGCTACACCTTC
CASSQDRNYGYTF
>TRBV12-3/TRBV12-4|TRBJ2-7|.|.
TGTGCCTTCGGTCCCCATTACGAGCAGTACTTC
CAFGPHYEQYF
>TRBV11-2|TRBJ2-7|TRBD1|many
TGTGCCAGCAGCTTAGATCCTCCATGGACAGGAGCCTACGAGCAGTACTTC
CASSLDPPWTGAYEQYF
>TRBV20-1|TRBJ2-7|TRBD2|few
TGCAGTGCTAGAGGAATCGCAGGAGCGGGGGTTTGGGAGCAGTACTTC
CSARGIAGAGVWEQYF
>TRBV13|TRBJ2-7|.|.
TGTGCCAGCAGCCCCGGGGGGCTAGCGGTAGGCGAGCAGTACTTC
CASSPGGLAVGEQYF
>TRBV6-2/TRBV6-3|TRBJ1-5|.|many
TGTGCCAGCAGATTCGGGGGGATCAATCAGCCCCAGCATTTT
CASRFGGINQPQHF
>TRBV2|TRBJ2-7|.|many
TGTGCCAGCAGTGACAACAGAAACTACGAGCAGTACTTC
CASSDNRNYEQYF
>TRBV5-8|TRBJ1-2|TRBD1|many
TGTGCCAGCAGCTGGGACAGGCGAGATGGCTACACCTTC
CASSWDRRDGYTF
>TRBV3-1|TRBJ1-1|.|few
TGTGCCAGCAGCCGCACAAATGAAGCTTTCTTT
CASSRTNEAFF
>TRBV9|TRBJ2-7|TRBD1|many
TGTGCCAGCAGCGTAGGGGTAGGGGGCTTCGATGAGCAGTACTTC
CASSVGVGGFDEQYF